The sequence of this T cell receptor beta chain was determined in a study of blood T cell repertoires in COVID-19. J was trimmed by 1 base and V by 5 bases; bases with no gene match: 3. From germline, CDR1 is GTSNPN and CDR2 SVGIG (reference sequence). This CDR3 is built from 14 residues. Data came from immunoSEQ multiplex PCR; TCRdb stores just in-frame clones and leaves some out. The sample has about 130,000 clones, about 76% seen once; the top ten hold around 20%. This clone was recorded only once. The origin of this receptor is a man older than 75 with acute or convalescent COVID-19. The sequenced material came from peripheral blood. The chain carries TRBV30 and TRBJ1-5, with TRBD1 matching 9 bases. CDR3 region: CAWGTGKSNQPQHF. Here the CDR3 DNA reads TGTGCCTGGGGGACAGGGAAGAGCAATCAGCCCCAGCATTTT.